This entry features one TCR beta chain sequence. Antigen: not known. The PCR employed 60 Vbeta primers together with 13 Jbeta primers. Sequencing was performed with immunoSEQ multiplex PCR; in TCRdb, only in-frame clones are kept and a portion is missing. The sample includes about 120,000 clones, over 70% of them seen just once. These data come from a study of cytomegalovirus exposure and HLA in healthy donors. Points from the study as a whole: Segments of the TCR beta V type were, in most cases, productive about 90% or about 30% of the time in an earlier analysis.

Germline CDR1 and CDR2: KGHSH and LQKENI. The ends lost 3 bases at V and 3 bases at J; junction bases unmatched: 2. The CDR3 spans 15 residues. This clonotype originated in a female donor in good health and CMV-seropositive. Sequencing was performed on PBMCs. This sequence joins TRBV18 and TRBJ2-3; TRBD1 matches 11 bases. The CDR3 is CASSPDRGRTDTQYF. The CDR3 DNA follows: TGTGCCAGCTCACCGGACAGGGGGCGGACAGATACGCAGTATTTT.